This TCR beta chain is drawn from a study of blood T cell repertoires in COVID-19. Participants' own reports of clinical history determined their cohort assignment. Sequencing used immunoSEQ multiplex PCR; TCRdb keeps in-frame clones, though not all of them. The repertoire consists of a few hundred thousand clones, with 90% occurring once and the leading ten covering roughly 0.66%. With 5 bases removed from V and 4 bases from J, the gap between germline ends came to 14 bases. CDR3 length: 14 residues. CDR1 is MDHEN, CDR2 SYDVKM, per germline. The TCR comes from a man younger than 30 who had recovered from COVID-19. The V and J genes are TRBV28 and TRBJ1-1; D may be TRBD1 (5 bases). Material for sequencing was PBMCs or T cells enriched from blood (not recorded which). The CDR3: CASSRPGEGTEAFF. Written as DNA, the CDR3 is TGTGCCAGCAGTCGTCCGGGGGAGGGCACTGAAGCTTTCTTT.